The source of this T cell receptor beta chain is a study of blood T cell repertoires in COVID-19. About the research overall: Acute-phase and convalescent COVID-19 samples originated in the United States, Italy and Spain. Sources were T cells, B-cell-depleted T cells, or PBMCs; the material itself was cDNA or gDNA.

The CDR3 covers 13 residues. V lost 6 bases and J lost 3, with 12 bases in between. As originally analysed: Estimation of nucleated cell counts relied on the amplification of reference gene primers. Assay used: immunoSEQ multiplex PCR; TCRdb lists only in-frame clones, some missing. Clone size and V and J calls were adopted from that table, with D and trimming inferred from the DNA. The data show 90,000 to 120,000 clones, with 80% seen just once and roughly 4.3% held by the top ten. This receptor was obtained from a man between 65 and 85 years old with acute or convalescent COVID-19. V is TRBV12-3 or TRBV12-4 and J is TRBJ2-7; D might be TRBD2 (5 bases). Sample: peripheral blood. As DNA, the CDR3 is TGTGCCAGCAGGAGGGCCAGCCTCTACGAGCAGTACTTC. It specifies CASRRASLYEQYF.